A selection of T cell receptor beta chains follows, all from one sample in a study of blood T cell repertoires in COVID-19. TCRdb keeps only in-frame clones here, not all; method: immunoSEQ multiplex PCR. The data hold under 250,000 clones, with over 75% observed a single time. Sample: PBMCs or T cells enriched from blood (not recorded which). These receptors came from a woman aged 45-65 years with acute COVID-19. Both conserved end residues are part of each CDR3. Fields, in order: D gene, J gene, V gene, clone size, CDR3 protein, CDR3 DNA. A D gene is named only where the DNA matches it firmly. Clone sizes are given selectively: once, few, many, or a class where the clone is expanded.

d_call: TRBD1; j_call: TRBJ1-2; v_call: TRBV10-3; clone_size: NA; cdr3_aa: CAISQGQGPLLGYTF; cdr3_nt: TGTGCCATCAGCCAAGGACAGGGTCCTCTCCTTGGCTACACCTTC
d_call: TRBD1; j_call: TRBJ1-6; v_call: TRBV27; clone_size: NA; cdr3_aa: CASSFDRGLRSPLHF; cdr3_nt: TGTGCCAGCAGTTTCGACAGGGGATTACGGTCACCCCTCCACTTT
d_call: NA; j_call: TRBJ1-4; v_call: TRBV7-2; clone_size: NA; cdr3_aa: CASSLPGVDEKLFF; cdr3_nt: TGTGCCAGCAGCTTACCAGGGGTAGATGAAAAACTGTTTTTT
d_call: NA; j_call: TRBJ2-2; v_call: TRBV4-3; clone_size: NA; cdr3_aa: CASSQPGGAGTGELFF; cdr3_nt: TGCGCCAGCAGCCAACCGGGGGGCGCGGGCACCGGGGAGCTGTTTTTT
d_call: TRBD2; j_call: TRBJ2-3; v_call: TRBV9; clone_size: NA; cdr3_aa: CASSITSGGPTDTQYF; cdr3_nt: TGTGCCAGCAGCATAACTAGCGGGGGACCCACAGATACGCAGTATTTT
d_call: TRBD1; j_call: TRBJ1-1; v_call: TRBV6-5; clone_size: NA; cdr3_aa: CASRDRGRGTEAFF; cdr3_nt: TGTGCCAGCAGGGACAGGGGGCGTGGGACTGAAGCTTTCTTT
d_call: TRBD1; j_call: TRBJ1-5; v_call: TRBV2; clone_size: NA; cdr3_aa: CASSQRVGGTQPQHF; cdr3_nt: TGTGCCAGCAGCCAAAGGGTAGGGGGCACTCAGCCCCAGCATTTT
d_call: NA; j_call: TRBJ2-1; v_call: TRBV4-3; clone_size: NA; cdr3_aa: CASSQSSGSYNEQFF; cdr3_nt: TGCGCCAGCAGCCAATCAAGCGGCTCCTACAATGAGCAGTTCTTC
d_call: NA; j_call: TRBJ1-3; v_call: TRBV27; clone_size: NA; cdr3_aa: CASSRMGGEGNTIYF; cdr3_nt: TGTGCCAGCAGCCGCATGGGGGGAGAAGGAAACACCATATATTTT
d_call: NA; j_call: TRBJ1-5; v_call: TRBV4-1; clone_size: few; cdr3_aa: CASSQDRANNQPQHF; cdr3_nt: TGCGCCAGCAGCCAAGACAGGGCAAACAATCAGCCCCAGCATTTT
d_call: NA; j_call: TRBJ2-7; v_call: TRBV9; clone_size: once; cdr3_aa: CASSVATGTYEQYF; cdr3_nt: TGTGCCAGCAGCGTTGCGACAGGAACCTACGAGCAGTACTTC
d_call: NA; j_call: TRBJ1-3; v_call: TRBV7-9; clone_size: once; cdr3_aa: CASSLVNRAFSGNTIYF; cdr3_nt: TGTGCCAGCAGCTTAGTGAACAGGGCCTTCTCTGGAAACACCATATATTTT
d_call: NA; j_call: TRBJ1-2; v_call: TRBV2; clone_size: NA; cdr3_aa: CASSEGGWYGYTF; cdr3_nt: TGTGCCAGCAGTGAGGGGGGTTGGTATGGCTACACCTTC
d_call: NA; j_call: TRBJ2-5; v_call: TRBV18; clone_size: NA; cdr3_aa: CASTQGTQQGGYETQYF; cdr3_nt: TGTGCCAGCACTCAAGGAACTCAACAGGGAGGGTATGAGACCCAGTACTTC
d_call: NA; j_call: TRBJ2-7; v_call: TRBV6-5; clone_size: NA; cdr3_aa: CASSYNGKGDEQYF; cdr3_nt: TGTGCCAGCAGTTACAATGGGAAAGGGGACGAGCAGTACTTC
d_call: NA; j_call: TRBJ2-6; v_call: TRBV30; clone_size: NA; cdr3_aa: CAWSVVRTLATGANVLTF; cdr3_nt: TGTGCCTGGAGTGTAGTAAGGACACTCGCAACTGGGGCCAACGTCCTGACTTTC
d_call: NA; j_call: TRBJ1-1; v_call: TRBV7-9; clone_size: NA; cdr3_aa: CASSLEPRAEAFF; cdr3_nt: TGTGCCAGCAGCTTAGAACCTCGGGCTGAAGCTTTCTTT
d_call: TRBD1; j_call: TRBJ1-1; v_call: TRBV19; clone_size: NA; cdr3_aa: CASSWAGGQTEAFF; cdr3_nt: TGTGCCAGTAGCTGGGCAGGGGGCCAAACTGAAGCTTTCTTT
d_call: NA; j_call: TRBJ2-7; v_call: TRBV6-5; clone_size: NA; cdr3_aa: CASSYVEVTSEQYF; cdr3_nt: TGTGCCAGCAGTTACGTCGAGGTTACCAGCGAGCAGTACTTC
d_call: NA; j_call: TRBJ1-1; v_call: TRBV4-2; clone_size: once; cdr3_aa: CASSQAPGEMNTEAFF; cdr3_nt: TGTGCCAGCAGCCAAGCACCAGGGGAGATGAACACTGAAGCTTTCTTT
d_call: NA; j_call: TRBJ1-1; v_call: TRBV9; clone_size: NA; cdr3_aa: CASSVVGGDTEAFF; cdr3_nt: TGTGCCAGCAGCGTAGTCGGGGGAGACACTGAAGCTTTCTTT
d_call: TRBD1; j_call: TRBJ1-2; v_call: TRBV9; clone_size: NA; cdr3_aa: CASSASGTGNGGYTF; cdr3_nt: TGTGCCAGCAGCGCCTCCGGGACAGGGAACGGTGGCTACACCTTC
d_call: NA; j_call: TRBJ1-1; v_call: TRBV7-9; clone_size: NA; cdr3_aa: CASSLGSDTPEAFF; cdr3_nt: TGTGCCAGCAGCTTAGGTTCCGACACTCCTGAAGCTTTCTTT
d_call: NA; j_call: TRBJ2-7; v_call: TRBV5-6; clone_size: NA; cdr3_aa: CASSLSGQGTGDYEQYF; cdr3_nt: TGTGCCAGCAGCTTGAGTGGTCAGGGGACGGGTGACTACGAGCAGTACTTC
d_call: NA; j_call: TRBJ2-2; v_call: TRBV7-2; clone_size: NA; cdr3_aa: CASSLLVRVTGELFF; cdr3_nt: TGTGCCAGCAGCTTATTGGTCAGGGTCACCGGGGAGCTGTTTTTT
d_call: NA; j_call: TRBJ1-6; v_call: TRBV19; clone_size: NA; cdr3_aa: CASSKDSPRSSYNSPLHF; cdr3_nt: TGTGCCAGTAGTAAGGACAGCCCAAGGAGCTCCTATAATTCACCCCTCCACTTT
d_call: TRBD1; j_call: TRBJ2-1; v_call: TRBV10-3; clone_size: NA; cdr3_aa: CAISESWTGRQGNEQFF; cdr3_nt: TGTGCCATCAGTGAGTCTTGGACAGGGAGACAAGGAAATGAGCAGTTCTTC
d_call: TRBD1; j_call: TRBJ1-6; v_call: TRBV5-4; clone_size: NA; cdr3_aa: CASTRTGERHSPLHF; cdr3_nt: TGTGCCAGCACCCGGACAGGGGAGAGACATTCACCCCTCCACTTT
d_call: NA; j_call: TRBJ1-6; v_call: TRBV2; clone_size: NA; cdr3_aa: CASSSTGNNSPLHF; cdr3_nt: TGTGCCAGCAGTAGTACAGGGAACAATTCACCCCTCCACTTT
d_call: TRBD1; j_call: TRBJ1-2; v_call: TRBV30; clone_size: NA; cdr3_aa: CAWSRTGNLYGYTF; cdr3_nt: TGTGCCTGGAGTCGGACAGGGAATCTCTATGGCTACACCTTC
d_call: TRBD2; j_call: TRBJ2-3; v_call: TRBV30; clone_size: NA; cdr3_aa: CAWNRGLAGRSDTQYF; cdr3_nt: TGTGCCTGGAACCGGGGACTAGCGGGTAGATCAGATACGCAGTATTTT
d_call: TRBD1; j_call: TRBJ1-2; v_call: TRBV2; clone_size: NA; cdr3_aa: CASRLGGDREFALDGYTF; cdr3_nt: TGTGCCAGCAGATTAGGGGGAGACAGGGAATTCGCCCTGGATGGCTACACCTTC
d_call: NA; j_call: TRBJ2-3; v_call: TRBV7-2; clone_size: NA; cdr3_aa: CASSFGADTQYF; cdr3_nt: TGTGCCAGCAGCTTCGGGGCAGATACGCAGTATTTT
d_call: TRBD1; j_call: TRBJ1-1; v_call: TRBV29-1; clone_size: NA; cdr3_aa: CSVAPTGATLLNTEAFF; cdr3_nt: TGCAGCGTAGCCCCAACAGGGGCGACCCTATTGAACACTGAAGCTTTCTTT
d_call: NA; j_call: TRBJ2-7; v_call: TRBV19; clone_size: NA; cdr3_aa: CASSGLHNEQYF; cdr3_nt: TGTGCCAGTAGCGGACTACACAACGAGCAGTACTTC
d_call: TRBD2; j_call: TRBJ2-3; v_call: TRBV7-2; clone_size: NA; cdr3_aa: CASSLSGLSTDTQYF; cdr3_nt: TGTGCCAGCAGCTTATCGGGACTAAGCACAGATACGCAGTATTTT
d_call: NA; j_call: TRBJ2-5; v_call: TRBV6-2/TRBV6-3; clone_size: NA; cdr3_aa: CASSYPRETQYF; cdr3_nt: TGTGCCAGCAGTTACCCCCGTGAGACCCAGTACTTC
d_call: NA; j_call: TRBJ1-1; v_call: TRBV3-1/TRBV3-2; clone_size: NA; cdr3_aa: CASSQVGANTEAFF; cdr3_nt: TGTGCCAGCAGCCAAGTTGGGGCGAACACTGAAGCTTTCTTT
d_call: NA; j_call: TRBJ1-5; v_call: TRBV7-8; clone_size: NA; cdr3_aa: CASSGSGEQPQHF; cdr3_nt: TGTGCCAGCAGCGGTTCAGGGGAGCAGCCCCAGCATTTT
d_call: NA; j_call: TRBJ1-4; v_call: TRBV5-1; clone_size: once; cdr3_aa: CASSLGEPNEKLFF; cdr3_nt: TGCGCCAGCAGCTTGGGGGAGCCAAATGAAAAACTGTTTTTT
d_call: NA; j_call: TRBJ1-1; v_call: TRBV7-9; clone_size: NA; cdr3_aa: CASSLFGTTEAFF; cdr3_nt: TGTGCCAGCAGCTTATTTGGCACCACTGAAGCTTTCTTT